The next 31 T cell receptor beta chains were all read from a single sample in a study of T cells in Graves' hyperthyroidism and ophthalmopathy. There were TCR beta CDR3 regions amplified from RNA transcripts. In the first-round RT-PCR of the TCR CDR3, the HTBI primer set was used. TCRdb reprocessed the multiplex PCR reads via MiXCR and lists one record per CDR3 protein. The sample includes about 350,000 distinct CDR3 sequences, about 15% of them seen just once. Sample: blood. These receptors were obtained from a woman in her 30s with Graves' hyperthyroidism that later progressed to Graves' ophthalmopathy.

This clonotype has ten or more counts. CDR3 protein: CASSSSTGQGATQYF. The CDR3 DNA reads as TGTGCCAGCAGTTCCTCGACCGGACAGGGGGCGACCCAGTACTTC. This chain joins TRBV27 and TRBJ2-5, with 11 bases fitting TRBD1. CDR1 and CDR2 from the germline V gene are MNHEY and SMNVEV (reference sequence). V gave up 4 bases and J gave up 7 bases; unmatched junction bases: 8. The CDR3 extends over 15 amino acids.

This clonotype turned up a few times. This chain joins TRBV6-1 and TRBJ2-6; possibly TRBD1 for D (6 bases). The germline V and J ends were trimmed by 6 bases and 0 bases, with 21 bases remaining between them. CDR3 length: 19 amino acids. The germline CDR1 and CDR2 sequences are MNHNS and SASEGT. The CDR3 spells CASRNLGTSQNSGANVLTF. The CDR3 region has the DNA TGTGCCAGCAGGAACCTCGGGACAAGCCAAAACTCTGGGGCCAACGTCCTGACTTTC.

This clonotype turned up a few times. The rearrangement links TRBV24-1 to TRBJ2-1; TRBD2 agrees at 8 bases. V lost 7 bases to trimming and J lost 7 bases; unmatched junction nucleotides: 11. The CDR3 covers 15 residues. CDR1 and CDR2 from the germline V gene are KGHDR and SFDVKD. In DNA, the CDR3 is TGTGCCACCAGCGGATCCGGGACTAGTATAAATGAGCAGTTCTTC. This sequence encodes CATSGSGTSINEQFF.

This clonotype was detected ten times or more. The chain joins TRBV7-9 to TRBJ1-1; the D gene is possibly TRBD1 (5 bases). This CDR3 spans 17 amino acids. V was trimmed by 1 base and J by 2 bases, leaving 17 bases between them. CDR1 and CDR2 from the germline V gene are SEHNR and FQNEAQ (reference sequence). CDR3 DNA: TGTGCCAGCAGCTTAGGGGGATTTCGCGGGGCCAACACTGAAGCTTTCTTT. This translates into CASSLGGFRGANTEAFF.

This clonotype was recorded at least ten times. This chain uses TRBV20-1 with TRBJ2-7; D tentatively fits TRBD1 or TRBD2 (5 bases each). CDR1 is DFQATT, CDR2 SNEGSKA, per germline (reference sequence). CDR3 size: 15 residues. With 0 bases removed from V and 3 bases from J, the gap between germline ends came to 15 bases. The CDR3 nucleotides are TGCAGTGCTAGAGATAGGGACCAAGGTTTCTACGAGCAGTACTTC. It codes for CSARDRDQGFYEQYF.

The rearrangement uses TRBV18 and TRBJ2-5; 8 positions match TRBD1. CDR3 length: 15 residues. V trimming: 3 bases; J trimming: 4 bases; junction bases outside the gene matches: 7. Germline V gives CDR1 KGHSH, CDR2 LQKENI. CDR3 sequence (DNA): TGTGCCAGCTCACCTCGGGACAGGACGAGAGAGACCCAGTACTTC. Amino acid sequence: CASSPRDRTRETQYF. The entire variable domain, with the rest obtained from reference TRBV18 and TRBJ2-5, is as follows: NAGVMQNPRHLVRRRGQEARLRCSPMKGHSHVYWYRQLPEEGLKFMVYLQKENIIDESGMPKERFSAEFPKEGPSILRIQQVVRGDSAAYFCASSPRDRTRETQYFGPGTRLLVL.

The genes are TRBV7-6 and TRBJ1-5; 7 bases agree with TRBD1. CDR3 size: 15 residues. CDR1 and CDR2 from the germline V gene are SGHVS and FNYEAQ. The trim removed 0 bases at V and 6 bases at J, leaving 5 bases unmatched. CDR3 loop: CASSLAGTVGQPQHF. CDR3 nucleotide sequence: TGTGCCAGCAGCTTAGCCGGGACAGTAGGTCAGCCCCAGCATTTT. Together with reference TRBV7-6 and TRBJ1-5, the CDR3 gives the full variable domain: GAGVSQSPRYKVTKRGQDVALRCDPISGHVSLYWYRQALGQGPEFLTYFNYEAQQDKSGLPNDRFSAERPEGSISTLTIQRTEQRDSAMYRCASSLAGTVGQPQHFGDGTRLSIL.

Worth noting for this clonotype: The CDR3 end shows no conserved phenylalanine or tryptophan, and so a read error is likely. The chain carries TRBV5-1 and TRBJ1-2; 7 nucleotides line up with TRBD1. The CDR3 is 12 amino acids. Germline lookup yields CDR1 SGHRS and CDR2 YFSETQ. Unmatched junction bases numbered 6, after V lost 7 bases and J lost 6 bases. This CDR3 is CASRQGTHGYTL. Here the CDR3 DNA reads TGCGCCAGCCGACAGGGAACCCATGGCTACACCCTC.

This clonotype has more than one count but fewer than ten. The chain couples TRBV19 to TRBJ2-2; D is unresolved. Per the germline V gene, CDR1 is LNHDA and CDR2 is SQIVND (reference sequence). V lost 7 bases and J lost 6, with 9 bases in between. The CDR3 has 12 residues. The CDR3 loop is CASNIVAGELFF. The CDR3, as DNA: TGTGCCAGTAATATCGTCGCCGGGGAGCTGTTTTTT.

This clonotype was recorded a few times. This chain links TRBV4-1 with TRBJ1-2; D is ambiguous. The CDR3 totals 15 residues. Germline V CDR1 and CDR2: MGHRA, YSYEKL. V was clipped by 1 base and J by 5 bases, with 14 bases between them. In nucleotides, the CDR3 is TGCGCCAGCAGCCAAGCATTACAGACTCGGTATGGCTACACCTTC. This sequence encodes CASSQALQTRYGYTF.

This clonotype occurred many times. This chain links TRBV28 with TRBJ2-2, with 8 bases that match TRBD2. V trimming: 7 bases; J trimming: 5 bases; junction bases outside the gene matches: 9. Germline CDR1 MDHEN, CDR2 SYDVKM. This CDR3 spans 15 amino acids. CDR3 loop: CASMGAGAGTGELFF. The CDR3, as DNA: TGTGCCAGCATGGGAGCGGGAGCGGGTACCGGGGAGCTGTTTTTT.

This clonotype appeared many times. In nucleotides, the CDR3 is TGTGCCATCTCCGGGACAGGATCCTACGAGCAGTACTTC. Translated: CAISGTGSYEQYF. This chain connects TRBV10-3 to TRBJ2-7; 8 bases agree with TRBD1. With V trimmed by 8 bases and J by 1 base, 4 bases remained unmatched. Germline CDR1 reads ENHRY; CDR2 reads SYGVKD. The CDR3 loop spans 13 amino acids.

This clonotype was found a few times. The V gene is TRBV5-5, the J gene TRBJ2-1; D uncertain. Germline CDR1 and CDR2: SGHKS and YYEKEE (reference sequence). The CDR3 totals 16 residues. The V end was cut by 4 bases, the J end by 2 bases, with 16 bases between. CDR3 in amino acids: CASSPDPDPTYNEQFF. As DNA, the CDR3 is TGTGCCAGCAGCCCCGACCCCGACCCTACCTACAATGAGCAGTTCTTC.

This clonotype showed up many times. The V and J genes are TRBV11-2 and TRBJ2-1; TRBD2 agrees at 10 bases. From germline, CDR1 is SGHAT and CDR2 FQNNGV. J was trimmed by 8 bases and V by 4 bases; bases with no gene match: 17. This CDR3 has 18 amino acids. CDR3 coding DNA: TGTGCCAGCAGCTGGCGGGGGCTGGCTAGCGGGAGTGTAGATGAGCAGTTCTTC. Its protein is CASSWRGLASGSVDEQFF.

This clonotype was found many times. This chain joins TRBV11-2 and TRBJ2-2; no definite D call. CDR3 size: 13 residues. Germline loops: CDR1 SGHAT, CDR2 FQNNGV. V was trimmed by 2 bases and J by 3 bases, leaving 4 bases between them. CDR3 amino acids: CASSLRDTGELFF. CDR3 in DNA: TGTGCCAGCAGCTTAAGGGACACCGGGGAGCTGTTTTTT.

The rearrangement links TRBV29-1 to TRBJ2-1; 7 nucleotides align to TRBD1. CDR1 SQVTM and CDR2 ANQGSEA come from the germline V gene. With V trimmed by 8 bases and J by 7 bases, 11 bases remained unmatched. The CDR3 is 13 residues long. The CDR3 here is CSLGDSGRNEQFF. The CDR3 nucleotides read TGCAGCCTGGGGGACAGCGGTAGGAATGAGCAGTTCTTC.

The chain carries TRBV7-2 and TRBJ2-2; D gene uncertain. V was trimmed by 6 bases and J by 0 bases, leaving 14 bases between them. The CDR3 spans 16 residues. CDR1 and CDR2 (germline): SGHTA, FQGNSA. The CDR3 spells CASRGSASANTGELFF. CDR3 DNA: TGTGCCAGCAGGGGCAGCGCCAGCGCGAACACCGGGGAGCTGTTTTTT. Full variable domain (outside the CDR3, taken from reference TRBV7-2 and TRBJ2-2): GAGVSQSPSNKVTEKGKDVELRCDPISGHTALYWYRQSLGQGLEFLIYFQGNSAPDKSGLPSDRFSAERTGGSVSTLTIQRTQQEDSAVYLCASRGSASANTGELFFGEGSRLTVL.

The sample holds a few counts of this clonotype. The V gene is TRBV20-1, the J gene TRBJ2-4, with D tentatively TRBD1 or TRBD2 (5 bases each). Germline V gene lookup returns CDR1 DFQATT and CDR2 SNEGSKA (reference sequence). This CDR3 has 17 amino acids. Trimming pared 6 bases from V and 2 bases from J, leaving 23 bases between. CDR3 DNA: TGCAGTGCAGAAGACTCAGGGCCCTCGGGACCCAAAAACATTCAGTACTTC. Translated, it gives CSAEDSGPSGPKNIQYF.

This clonotype was observed many times. CDR3 DNA: TGTGCCAGCTCCCGGACGATCCAAGAGACCCAGTACTTC. This encodes CASSRTIQETQYF. The chain links TRBV28 to TRBJ2-5; D is ambiguous. V was trimmed by 8 bases and J by 1 base, leaving 11 bases between them. Germline V gives CDR1 MDHEN, CDR2 SYDVKM. This CDR3 is built from 13 residues.

This clonotype was seen repeatedly, ten times or more. CDR3 DNA: TGTGCCAGCAGTTTAGCCGCTCTAGCGGTTAACCAAGAGACCCAGTACTTC. Amino acids: CASSLAALAVNQETQYF. This sequence joins TRBV12-3 or TRBV12-4 and TRBJ2-5; 7 positions match TRBD2. This CDR3 is 17 amino acids long. The V and J ends lost 0 bases and 0 bases, in that order; junction bases with no gene match: 7.

This clonotype was seen only once. A much larger clone sits a single nucleotide away, making a read error possible. The CDR3: CATSESSRTTFSYEQYF. CDR3 sequence (DNA): TGTGCCACCAGTGAGTCGTCCCGGACTACCTTTTCCTACGAGCAGTACTTC. The chain uses TRBV10-3 and TRBJ2-7, with D possibly matching TRBD2 (6 bases). The germline gives CDR1 ENHRY, CDR2 SYGVKD. The CDR3 is 17 amino acids.

This clonotype was observed at least ten times. The chain couples TRBV6-2 or TRBV6-3 to TRBJ1-1, with a tentative D call TRBD1 (5 bases). The CDR3 length is 14 residues. CDR1 is MNHEY and CDR2 is SVGEGT in the germline V gene. V lost 3 bases and J 8 bases, leaving 16 bases between the germline ends. The CDR3 spells CASSYQIWRGEAFF. For the CDR3, the DNA is TGTGCCAGCAGTTATCAAATTTGGAGGGGAGAAGCTTTCTTT.

In this sample, this clonotype turned up many times. The chain is built from TRBV7-2 and TRBJ2-2; TRBD2 aligns across 7 bases. Germline CDR1 SGHTA, CDR2 FQGNSA. The CDR3 has 13 amino acids. After removal of 1 base from V and 14 bases from J, the junction contained 7 bases not matched to a gene. The CDR3: CASSLDPRGGLFF. The CDR3 nucleotides are TGTGCCAGCAGCTTAGATCCCCGCGGGGGACTGTTTTTT.

This clonotype was seen repeatedly, ten times or more. For the CDR3, the DNA is TGTGCCAGCAGCTTACCGAACAGCTACGAGCAGTACTTC. Encoded protein: CASSLPNSYEQYF. The chain has TRBV7-2 and TRBJ2-7, with unresolved D. Germline CDR1 reads SGHTA; CDR2 reads FQGNSA. The ends were cut back, 2 bases at V and 3 bases at J, with 8 bases in the middle. CDR3 length: 13 residues.

This clonotype was seen repeatedly, ten times or more. V is TRBV28 and J is TRBJ1-5; 8 positions match TRBD1. CDR1 is MDHEN and CDR2 is SYDVKM in the germline V gene. The CDR3 covers 16 residues. V dropped 6 bases and J dropped 3; count of bases not matched to a gene: 10. CDR3 sequence: CASRRQGFGTNQPQHF. The CDR3 DNA reads as TGTGCCAGCAGGAGACAGGGGTTTGGGACCAATCAGCCCCAGCATTTT.

This clonotype was counted ten times or more. The chain carries TRBV28 and TRBJ2-3, with D possibly TRBD2 on 5 matching bases. The CDR3 extends over 14 amino acids. From germline, CDR1 is MDHEN and CDR2 SYDVKM. The ends were cut back, 2 bases at V and 3 bases at J, with 9 bases in the middle. CDR3 region: CASSLPRRTDTQYF. Here the CDR3 DNA reads TGTGCCAGCAGTTTACCAAGGAGGACAGATACGCAGTATTTT.

This clonotype was counted ten times or more. The rearrangement joins TRBV29-1 to TRBJ2-7; D tentatively fits TRBD1 or TRBD2 (5 bases each). CDR3 length equals 12 residues. Trimming shortened V by 5 bases and J by 2 bases, and 10 bases separated the two germline ends. CDR1 SQVTM and CDR2 ANQGSEA come from the germline V gene. The CDR3 sequence: CSVSEGTYEQYF. The CDR3 nucleotides read TGCAGCGTTTCTGAGGGGACCTACGAGCAGTACTTC.

This clonotype has at least ten counts. The V gene is TRBV28, the J gene TRBJ1-2; D ambiguous. The germline V gene has CDR1 MDHEN and CDR2 SYDVKM. V was trimmed by 5 bases and J by 4 bases, leaving 17 bases between them. This CDR3 region has 15 residues. The CDR3, as DNA: TGTGCCAGCAGTCCTCCTGGAGGCCCCTTCTATGGCTACACCTTC. Translated: CASSPPGGPFYGYTF.

The chain combines TRBV27 with TRBJ2-1; D is unresolved. The ends were cut back, 2 bases at V and 0 bases at J, with 8 bases in the middle. This CDR3 has 15 amino acids. Germline V gives CDR1 MNHEY, CDR2 SMNVEV (reference sequence). The DNA of the CDR3 is TGTGCCAGCAGTTTAGACCTGAGCTCCTACAATGAGCAGTTCTTC. Translated, it gives CASSLDLSSYNEQFF.

This clonotype was seen repeatedly, ten times or more. The V and J genes are TRBV28 and TRBJ2-7; 8 bases fit TRBD1. CDR3 length equals 15 residues. CDR1 and CDR2 (germline): MDHEN, SYDVKM. V gave up 6 bases and J gave up 1 base; unmatched junction bases: 8. The CDR3 loop reads CASRSQGVWSYEQYF. In nucleotides, the CDR3 is TGTGCCAGCAGGTCACAGGGGGTTTGGTCCTACGAGCAGTACTTC.

This clonotype was seen ten or more times. V and J are TRBV5-6 and TRBJ2-7; D gene ambiguous. The ends were cut back, 4 bases at V and 3 bases at J, with 14 bases in the middle. CDR3 length: 14 amino acids. The germline V gene encodes CDR1 SGHDT and CDR2 YYEEEE. CDR3 residues: CASSLTTKIYEQYF. DNA of the CDR3: TGTGCCAGCAGCCTGACGACAAAGATCTACGAGCAGTACTTC.